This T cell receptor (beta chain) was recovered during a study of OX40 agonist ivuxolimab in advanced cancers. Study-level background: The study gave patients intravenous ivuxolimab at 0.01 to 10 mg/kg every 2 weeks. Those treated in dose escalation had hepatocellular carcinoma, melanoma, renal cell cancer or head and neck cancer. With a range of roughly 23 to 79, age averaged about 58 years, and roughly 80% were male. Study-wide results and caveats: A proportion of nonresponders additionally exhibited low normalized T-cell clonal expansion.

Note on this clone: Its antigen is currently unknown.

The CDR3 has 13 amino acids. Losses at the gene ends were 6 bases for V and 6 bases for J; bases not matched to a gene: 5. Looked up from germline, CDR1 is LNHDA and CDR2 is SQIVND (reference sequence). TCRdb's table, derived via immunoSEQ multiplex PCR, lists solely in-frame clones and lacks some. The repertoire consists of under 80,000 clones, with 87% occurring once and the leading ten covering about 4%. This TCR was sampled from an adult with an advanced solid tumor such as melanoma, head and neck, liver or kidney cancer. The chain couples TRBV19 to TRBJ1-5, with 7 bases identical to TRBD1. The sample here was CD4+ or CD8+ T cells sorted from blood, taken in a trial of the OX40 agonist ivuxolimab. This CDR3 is CASSANRGQPQHF. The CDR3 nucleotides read TGTGCCAGTAGCGCCAACAGGGGTCAGCCCCAGCATTTT.